One sample yielded the 20 T cell receptor beta chains listed below, sequenced in a study of regulatory T cells in long-lasting Graves disease. Construction of TCR beta libraries relied on iRepertoire HTBI primers and on Arm-PCR targeting CDR3 regions. Using its own MiXCR run on the multiplex PCR reads, TCRdb lists one record per CDR3 protein. Here the sample spans about 540,000 distinct CDR3 sequences, roughly 13% being singletons. The sample's time point: newly diagnosed GD, antithyroid drugs for less than 3 months. From RNA extracted from PBMCs, the TCR library was made. This sample also belongs to another study, concerning T cells in Graves' hyperthyroidism and ophthalmopathy.

The sample here was peripheral blood mononuclear cells (PBMCs), taken at new diagnosis, from a patient treated with antithyroid drugs. The receptor set was obtained from a man under 40 with Graves disease.

The table lists this clonotype with many counts. This rearrangement joins TRBV20-1 to TRBJ2-5, with D hard to call. The V gene's germline CDR1 is DFQATT and CDR2 SNEGSKA (reference sequence). The CDR3 contains 17 residues. Trimming left V 0 bases short and J 2 bases short, with 19 bases between. The CDR3 loop is CSARDHRGVVTQETQYF. The CDR3 DNA reads as TGCAGTGCTAGAGATCATCGTGGGGTGGTAACTCAAGAGACCCAGTACTTC.

Ten or more counts support this clonotype. CDR3 in DNA: TGTGCCAGCAGTTCGGGACTAGCGGGGGTGGATGAGCAGTTCTTC. Its protein is CASSSGLAGVDEQFF. This chain connects TRBV27 to TRBJ2-1, with TRBD2 matching 14 bases. This CDR3 comprises 15 residues. V was clipped by 4 bases and J by 8 bases; unmatched bases: 4. Germline-derived CDR1 and CDR2 are MNHEY and SMNVEV (reference sequence).

The sample holds many counts of this clonotype. This chain uses TRBV18 with TRBJ2-1; possibly TRBD2 for D (5 bases). This CDR3 has 14 residues. CDR1 is KGHSH and CDR2 is LQKENI in the germline V gene. V gave up 1 base and J gave up 7 bases, with 11 bases separating them. The CDR3 coding sequence is TGTGCCAGCTCACCACAAACTTCGGGAAATGAGCAGTTCTTC. Amino acid sequence: CASSPQTSGNEQFF.

The chain is built from TRBV9 and TRBJ2-1; tentatively, D is TRBD1 or TRBD2 (6 bases each). The CDR3 totals 14 residues. Germline V gives CDR1 SGDLS, CDR2 YYNGEE. V dropped 4 bases and J dropped 10 bases, with 18 bases sitting between them. CDR3 sequence (DNA): TGTGCCAGCAGCCGGGACACCCTAGGAGGGGAGCAGTTCTTC. Its protein is CASSRDTLGGEQFF.

This clonotype was picked up many times. The chain combines TRBV11-2 with TRBJ2-1, with 11 bases aligning to TRBD2. This CDR3 is built from 17 residues. Germline V gene data show CDR1 as SGHAT and CDR2 as FQNNGV. The V and J ends lost 5 bases and 8 bases, in that order; junction bases with no gene match: 14. For the CDR3, the DNA is TGTGCCAGCAGCCAACAGGGGCGACTAGCGGGATTCGATGAGCAGTTCTTC. It is translated as CASSQQGRLAGFDEQFF.

This clonotype was found many times. The chain has TRBV15 and TRBJ1-5; D unresolved. CDR1 LNHNV and CDR2 YYDKDF come from the germline V gene (reference sequence). Between the trimmed V and J ends, which lost 8 bases and 2 bases, there was a span of 7 bases. The CDR3 spans 12 residues. CDR3 sequence: CATGVRNQPQHF. As DNA, the CDR3 is TGTGCCACCGGGGTGCGCAATCAGCCCCAGCATTTT.

This clonotype showed up many times. V usage is TRBV12-3 or TRBV12-4 and J usage is TRBJ1-1; D is ambiguous. Trimming took 8 bases from V and 4 from J, leaving 8 bases between them. This CDR3 is 11 amino acids long. This CDR3 reads CASLEGTEAFF. DNA for the CDR3: TGTGCCAGCCTAGAGGGCACTGAAGCTTTCTTT.

The sample holds many counts of this clonotype. V and J are TRBV30 and TRBJ2-3; TRBD2 agrees at 10 bases. J gave up 1 base and V 1 base, and 5 bases lay outside the gene matches. The CDR3 has 16 residues. CDR1 GTSNPN and CDR2 SVGIG come from the germline V gene (reference sequence). CDR3 in DNA: TGTGCCTGGAGTGGGACTAGCGGAGGGGGCACAGATACGCAGTATTTT. Translated: CAWSGTSGGGTDTQYF.

The CDR3 protein is CASSQGTGSPPLFF. In DNA form, the CDR3 reads TGTGCCAGCAGCCAGGGGACAGGGAGTCCCCCATTGTTTTTT. The V call is TRBV7-9, the J call TRBJ1-4; TRBD1 agrees at 9 bases. The CDR3 has 14 amino acids. Germline trimming cut 5 bases from V and 15 bases from J; bases unmatched to any gene: 13. CDR1 is SEHNR, CDR2 FQNEAQ, per germline (reference sequence). Drawing the rest from reference TRBV7-9 and TRBJ1-4, the complete variable domain is DTGVSQNPRHKITKRGQNVTFRCDPISEHNRLYWYRQTLGQGPEFLTYFQNEAQLEKSRLLSDRFSAERPKGSFSTLEIQRTEQGDSAMYLCASSQGTGSPPLFFGSGTQLSVL.

This clonotype was seen only once. An end of the junction does not agree with germline; a read error may underlie this. The chain has TRBV30 and TRBJ2-3; a possible D gene is TRBD2 (6 bases). The J call may be wrong; the DNA end is better matched by TRBJ2-5. Germline V gene data show CDR1 as GTSNPN and CDR2 as SVGIG (reference sequence). This CDR3 region has 13 residues. CDR3: CAREPGVQENQYF. In nucleotides, the CDR3 is TGTGCCCGGGAGCCGGGAGTACAAGAGAACCAGTACTTC.

The sample holds many counts of this clonotype. The chain uses TRBV10-3 and TRBJ2-5, with 7 bases that match TRBD2. Germline V gene lookup returns CDR1 ENHRY and CDR2 SYGVKD. V shed 0 bases, J shed 1 base, and the junction held 11 bases outside the gene matches. The CDR3 runs to 18 residues. CDR3 DNA: TGTGCCATCAGTGAGTCGAGGCGCCTAGCGGAGGGCCAAGAGACCCAGTACTTC. This codes for CAISESRRLAEGQETQYF.

This clonotype has ten or more counts. The chain is built from TRBV29-1 and TRBJ2-7, with 10 bases identical to TRBD2. The CDR3 loop spans 16 amino acids. The germline V gene encodes CDR1 SQVTM and CDR2 ANQGSEA. The V and J ends lost 5 bases and 5 bases, in that order; junction bases with no gene match: 15. The CDR3 loop is CSVFSLAGEAYHEQYF. The CDR3 nucleotides are TGCAGCGTTTTTAGTCTAGCGGGAGAGGCCTACCACGAGCAGTACTTC.

Note on this clonotype: This may come from a read error, since a much larger clone is one base off. CDR3: CSVAEGSLGEQYF. The CDR3 DNA reads TGCAGCGTTGCGGAGGGCAGCCTTGGGGAGCAGTACTTC. The chain has TRBV29-1 and TRBJ2-7, with a weak D call TRBD2 (6 bases). Per the germline V gene, CDR1 is SQVTM and CDR2 is ANQGSEA. V was shortened by 4 bases and J by 7 bases, with 17 bases between the two germline ends. The CDR3 spans 13 residues.

This clonotype showed up many times. The chain couples TRBV5-1 to TRBJ2-2; a possible D gene is TRBD1 (5 bases). Between the trimmed V and J ends, which lost 4 bases and 8 bases, there was a span of 15 bases. CDR1 is SGHRS and CDR2 is YFSETQ in the germline V gene. The CDR3 sequence is 14 residues long. This CDR3 is CASSDSLLRGELFF. The CDR3 DNA sequence: TGCGCCAGCAGCGACAGCTTACTTCGGGGGGAGCTGTTTTTT.

This clonotype showed up many times. The gene calls are TRBV10-2 and TRBJ2-1; D call uncertain. The ends were cut back, 7 bases at V and 6 bases at J, with 10 bases in the middle. The CDR3 contains 12 residues. The germline gives CDR1 WSHSY, CDR2 SAAADI. In DNA, the CDR3 is TGCGCCAGCACTTCGATGGGCAATGAGCAGTTCTTC. Its protein is CASTSMGNEQFF.

This clonotype has ten or more counts. The chain joins TRBV29-1 to TRBJ2-1; 11 nucleotides match TRBD1. CDR1 and CDR2 (germline): SQVTM, ANQGSEA. The CDR3 spans 15 residues. V dropped 7 bases and J dropped 8; count of bases not matched to a gene: 13. CDR3 in amino acids: CSGRGGDRGLDEQFF. The DNA of the CDR3 is TGCAGCGGTCGCGGCGGGGACAGGGGGTTGGATGAGCAGTTCTTC.

This chain links TRBV24-1 with TRBJ2-1; 12 bases align to TRBD2. The CDR3 is made up of 16 amino acids. Germline V gives CDR1 KGHDR, CDR2 SFDVKD. Losses at the gene ends were 4 bases for V and 7 bases for J; bases not matched to a gene: 7. The CDR3 region is CATSELAGGSVNEQFF. CDR3 nucleotide sequence: TGTGCCACCAGTGAGCTAGCGGGAGGGTCGGTAAATGAGCAGTTCTTC.

The chain combines TRBV7-9 with TRBJ1-5, with a weak D call TRBD1 (5 bases). Germline V gives CDR1 SEHNR, CDR2 FQNEAQ (reference sequence). V gave up 5 bases and J gave up 4 bases, with 15 bases separating them. This CDR3 is built from 15 residues. CDR3 DNA: TGTGCCAGCAGCCCCCTTGGGGGGGATAATCAGCCCCAGCATTTT. The encoded protein is CASSPLGGDNQPQHF.

This clonotype was recorded at least ten times. The chain links TRBV13 to TRBJ1-1; no clear D. Trimming removed 1 base at V and 1 base at J, with 7 bases between. Germline V lookup: CDR1 PRHDT, CDR2 FYEKMQ (reference sequence). The CDR3 runs to 14 residues. The CDR3 here is CASSLVAPNTEAFF. The CDR3 DNA reads as TGTGCCAGCAGCTTAGTTGCCCCGAACACTGAAGCTTTCTTT.

The chain uses TRBV20-1 and TRBJ2-7, with TRBD2 matching 8 bases. Germline V gene lookup returns CDR1 DFQATT and CDR2 SNEGSKA (reference sequence). J was trimmed by 0 bases and V by 2 bases; bases with no gene match: 9. This CDR3 is built from 16 residues. This CDR3 is CSARPLSGKSSYEQYF. In DNA form, the CDR3 reads TGCAGTGCTAGACCCCTTAGCGGGAAAAGCTCCTACGAGCAGTACTTC.